Listed below are T cell receptor beta chains from one sample, sequenced in a study of T cell responses to AZD1222 COVID-19 vaccine. TCRdb's copy holds only in-frame clones and misses some; the assay was immunoSEQ multiplex PCR. The data contain some 110,000 clones, approximately 83% of them singletons. The sample was peripheral blood, taken on day 0 of MenACWY control vaccination. Receptors originate from an adult in good health. Both conserved end residues are part of each CDR3. D genes are given only for firm matches. Size tells how often a clone was seen (once, few, many) or the class of an expanded clone, and some rows leave it out.

abundance,v_gene,d_gene,j_gene,CDR3nt,CDR3aa
.,TRBV6-1,.,TRBJ2-7,TGTGCCAGCAGTGAAGGAGTCTACGAGCAGTACTTC,CASSEGVYEQYF
once,TRBV19,TRBD1,TRBJ1-6,TGTGCCAGCAGGGAGGACAGGGGTAATTCACCCCTCCACTTT,CASREDRGNSPLHF
.,TRBV18,.,TRBJ1-1,TGTGCCAGCTCACCCGGACCCCTCAACACTGAAGCTTTCTTT,CASSPGPLNTEAFF
.,TRBV3-1/TRBV3-2,.,TRBJ2-5,TGTGCCAGCAGCCAAGAGAGACTAGTTGGAAGGGAAGAGACCCAGTACTTC,CASSQERLVGREETQYF
.,TRBV5-4,TRBD1,TRBJ1-2,TGTGCCAGCAGCTCCCCTTGGACAGGGGGAGGCTACACCTTC,CASSSPWTGGGYTF
.,TRBV27,.,TRBJ2-1,TGTGCCAGCAGTTTAGGGTTGGGTGAGCAGTTCTTC,CASSLGLGEQFF
.,TRBV5-1,TRBD2,TRBJ2-5,TGCGCCAGCAGCTTGGCGATAGCGGGGGGACGGGAGACCCAGTACTTC,CASSLAIAGGRETQYF
.,TRBV7-9,.,TRBJ2-2,TGTGCCAGCAGCTTCGGGCCATCGAACACCGGGGAGCTGTTTTTT,CASSFGPSNTGELFF
.,TRBV5-1,.,TRBJ1-6,TGCGCCAGGCCGTACGGCTCCCTCCACTTT,CARPYGSLHF
.,TRBV7-3,.,TRBJ1-5,TGTGCCAGCACCTACAATGGGGGGGTGGTTCAGCCCCAGCATTTT,CASTYNGGVVQPQHF
once,TRBV19,.,TRBJ1-2,TGTGCCAGTCGGCAGGACTATGGCTACACCTTC,CASRQDYGYTF
once,TRBV28,.,TRBJ2-1,TGTGCCAGCAGTTTAAGGCCCAGAGGGCAGTTCTTC,CASSLRPRGQFF
.,TRBV11-2,.,TRBJ1-3,TGTGCCAGCAGCCCACGAGCCCCTCTAATATATTTT,CASSPRAPLIYF
.,TRBV2,.,TRBJ2-1,TGTGCCAGCAGTGCCAACCGGGGTGGCTACAATGAGCAGTTCTTC,CASSANRGGYNEQFF
.,TRBV28,TRBD1,TRBJ1-4,TGTGCCAGCAGTTTTGTTATGGGACAGCCCGCAACTAATGAAAAACTGTTTTTT,CASSFVMGQPATNEKLFF
.,TRBV7-9,.,TRBJ2-3,TGTGCCAGCAGCACTCCTCAGGGTAGGACAGATACGCAGTATTTT,CASSTPQGRTDTQYF
few,TRBV7-2,.,TRBJ1-3,TGTGCCAGCAGCTTGGCTAGACCGGGATCTCGGGGGGCTGGAAACACCATATATTTT,CASSLARPGSRGAGNTIYF
few,TRBV6-1,TRBD1,TRBJ1-2,TGTGCCAGCAGTGAAGGCCCCGGGGACAGCTATGGCTACACCTTC,CASSEGPGDSYGYTF
.,TRBV10-3,.,TRBJ2-4,TGTGCCACCGGGGCGAGGGAAAACATTCAGTACTTC,CATGARENIQYF
.,TRBV2,.,TRBJ2-7,TGTGCCAGCAGTGTACAGGGAGGTGAGCAGTACTTC,CASSVQGGEQYF
once,TRBV2,.,TRBJ1-1,TGTGCCAGCAGTGTGGGGAGTGAAGCTTTCTTT,CASSVGSEAFF
.,TRBV2,TRBD1,TRBJ1-5,TGTGCCAGCAGGGGACAGAGTAGCAATCAGCCCCAGCATTTT,CASRGQSSNQPQHF